This record covers a single TCR beta chain. What it recognizes is unknown. TCRdb independently ran MiXCR on the 5' RACE reads; one entry per CDR3 protein. Among approximately 200,000 distinct CDR3 sequences, 16% were seen once, and the ten largest hold about 2.1%. This sample was taken from a study of T-cell memory formation after mild COVID-19. General study results and limits: There was a balanced CD4/CD8 profile in clones contracting day 15 to 85, and later expanders leaned CD4+. In second-wave clones peaking day 37, SARS-CoV-2 specificity remained unconfirmed.

There are 15 residues in the CDR3. V trimming: 6 bases; J trimming: 1 base; junction bases outside the gene matches: 8. Germline-derived CDR1 and CDR2 are SQVTM and ANQGSEA. The sample was PBMCs or a T cell subset sorted from them (not recorded which). The chain links TRBV29-1 to TRBJ2-2; 7 positions agree with TRBD1. This TCR derives from an adult woman who had mild COVID-19 (a few samples of this study predate the infection). Cell type and time point are not known. The CDR3 coding sequence is TGCAGCGTCGGCCCTCGGACAGGGAACACCGGGGAGCTGTTTTTT. It is translated as CSVGPRTGNTGELFF.